Here is one T cell receptor beta chain with its context. The antigen this receptor binds is unknown. No much larger clone exists at a distance of one base, and base qualities are not known. This sample is part of a study of identifying expanded T cells in peripheral blood (dated by TCRdb to the late 2010s). Broadly, across the study: Technical replicates were generated by sequencing separate aliquots of the same genomic DNA pool, and four replicates were compared pairwise. Overall study outcomes, separate from this receptor: Variance in clone template counts between roughly two-week samples significantly increased with total template count across all healthy donors. The authors expected biological variance in healthy repertoires might increase further over much longer intervals such as months to years. The binomial model flagged around 1.3 differentially abundant clones between technical replicates, compared with 15 to 17 over around 2 weeks and approximately 20 over about four weeks. The beta-binomial model significantly reduced the number of clones called differentially abundant and the false-positive rate across all healthy-donor time intervals.

During the collection period, no infections or other immune events were recorded for the healthy donors. To calibrate time-dependent variance in a beta-binomial model of T-cell clone differential abundance, blood repertoires from healthy donors were used as a training cohort. The training cohort was composed of 10 or so healthy donors, 3 female and 7 male. The donors were between about 25 and 65 years old, with an average age of about 45 years. Whole blood from each healthy donor was obtained from a commercial supplier and was collected at three time points roughly 13 days apart. For immunosequencing, genomic DNA was extracted from unsorted whole blood. Including the terminal cysteine and phenylalanine, the CDR3 comprises 15 residues. Of all the DNA, just the CDR3 is kept, 45 bases in frame from base 1. Germline trimming: 6 bases from V, 1 base from J; junction bases outside gene matches: 9. Via the germline V gene, CDR1 is SGHDT and CDR2 YYEEEE.

TCRbeta CDR3 regions were profiled with the immunoSEQ Assay using bias-controlled multiplex PCR amplification of genomic DNA. Per the authors' processing: To quantify the absolute abundance of each unique TCRbeta CDR3 region, the sequences were collapsed and filtered. Two models were used to test differential abundance: a binomial model (Fisher-equivalent) and a beta-binomial model that adds time-dependent variance fitted from healthy donors. Any clone with fewer than 5 combined templates was excluded, and a clone was called differentially abundant if its Benjamini-Hochberg FDR was below 0.01. Using the form v = (b*log(k)+a)^2, the beta-binomial variance was modeled as a function of the total template count across the two samples. TCRdb provides this immuneACCESS table in a form limited to in-frame rearrangements. Some clones are lacking; in checked studies, under half of them reflect an unresolved V gene, and why the rest are absent is not known. V, J and clone size were drawn from that table, and D and trimming were deduced from the DNA. In this sample the table shows more than 85,000 clones, 88% of which occur a single time. The ten largest clones capture 7% to 9% of the sample.

Sample: blood. The rearranged segments are TRBV5-6 and TRBJ1-1; the junction holds 7 bases that match TRBD1. The sequence was obtained from a person aged 18 to 75 in good health. The CDR3 amino acid sequence is: CASTLPDRENTEAFF. The DNA sequence is as follows: TGTGCCAGCACCCTTCCCGACAGGGAGAACACTGAAGCTTTCTTT.